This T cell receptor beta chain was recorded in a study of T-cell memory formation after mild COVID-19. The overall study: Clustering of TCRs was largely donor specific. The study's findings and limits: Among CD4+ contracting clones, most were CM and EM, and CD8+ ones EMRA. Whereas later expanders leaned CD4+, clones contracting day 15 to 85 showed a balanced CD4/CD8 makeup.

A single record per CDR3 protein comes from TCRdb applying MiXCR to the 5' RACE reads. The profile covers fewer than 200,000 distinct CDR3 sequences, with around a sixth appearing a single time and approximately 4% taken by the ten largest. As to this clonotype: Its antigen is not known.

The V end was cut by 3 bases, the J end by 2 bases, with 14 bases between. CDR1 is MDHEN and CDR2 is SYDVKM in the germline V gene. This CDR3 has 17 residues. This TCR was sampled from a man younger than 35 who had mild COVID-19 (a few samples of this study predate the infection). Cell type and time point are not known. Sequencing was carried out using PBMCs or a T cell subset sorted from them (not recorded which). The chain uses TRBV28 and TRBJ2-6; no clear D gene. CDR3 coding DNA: TGTGCCAGCAGTTTGGTCTCCCGTCCCGCTGGGGCCAACGTCCTGACTTTC. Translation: CASSLVSRPAGANVLTF.